Sequencing of this T cell receptor (beta chain) was carried out in a study of shared clonotypes between healthy human individuals. Recent acute infections and vaccinations were absent in the healthy HIV-negative adult donors. A CD45RA+ naive subset and a CD45RA-negative memory subset were split from CD4+ cells. This CDR3 is 13 amino acids long. V lost 0 bases and J 7 bases, leaving 8 bases between the germline ends. The germline V gene has CDR1 SGHKS and CDR2 YYEKEE (reference sequence). Sequencing was performed with immunoSEQ multiplex PCR; in TCRdb, only in-frame clones are kept and a portion is missing. The sample has over a million clones, approximately 80% seen once.

Sample: memory CD4+ T cells from PBMCs. Stated subset: CD45RA-negative fraction. This receptor was taken from a man between 18 and 35 years old in good health. Some clones in this sample may be carry-over from other donors' samples. This chain uses TRBV5-5 with TRBJ2-1; D is unclear. The CDR3, as DNA: TGTGCCAGCAGCTTGGTTATGGGAAATGAGCAGTTCTTC. Encoded protein: CASSLVMGNEQFF.